This note documents a single T cell receptor beta chain sequence. This record belongs to a study of blood T cell repertoires in COVID-19. For the study at large: T cells, B-cell-depleted T cells, or PBMCs provided the cDNA or gDNA that served as material.

Only in-frame clones appear in the TCRdb table, and some are missing; sequencing was by immunoSEQ multiplex PCR. Among a few hundred thousand clones listed, 85% to 90% were seen once. Trimming cost V 6 bases and J 7 bases; bases outside gene matches: 14. The CDR3 is 15 amino acids. Germline lookup yields CDR1 MNHEY and CDR2 SVGAGI. The chain recombines TRBV6-5 with TRBJ1-2, with 7 bases matching TRBD1. This clonotype was sampled from a young woman who had recovered from COVID-19. Sequenced input: PBMCs or T cells enriched from blood (not recorded which). The CDR3: CASRDLQGFGGGYTF. The DNA of the CDR3 is TGTGCCAGCAGAGACCTACAGGGGTTCGGGGGTGGCTACACCTTC.